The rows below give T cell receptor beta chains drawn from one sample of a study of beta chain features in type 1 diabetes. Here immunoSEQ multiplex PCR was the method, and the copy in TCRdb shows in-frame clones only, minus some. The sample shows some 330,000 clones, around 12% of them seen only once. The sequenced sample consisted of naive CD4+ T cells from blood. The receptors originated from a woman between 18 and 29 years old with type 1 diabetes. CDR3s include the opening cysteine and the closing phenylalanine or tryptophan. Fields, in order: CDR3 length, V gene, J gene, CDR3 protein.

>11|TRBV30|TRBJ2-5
CAWRGGRTQYF
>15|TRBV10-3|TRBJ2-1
CAISESSAGAQEQFF
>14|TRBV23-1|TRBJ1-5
CASSQDRGNQPQHF
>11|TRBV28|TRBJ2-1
CASSSIAEQFF
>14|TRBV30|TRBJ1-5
CAWSGTTSNQPQHF
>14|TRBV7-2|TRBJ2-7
CASSLTRVENEQYF
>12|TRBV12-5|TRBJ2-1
CASGLVGLVPFF
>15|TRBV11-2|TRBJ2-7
CASSLAQGVYPEQYF
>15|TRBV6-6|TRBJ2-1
CASSSRARGGNEQFF
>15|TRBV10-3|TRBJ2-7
CAISESSTGGEEQYF
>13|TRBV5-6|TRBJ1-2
CASSLEAVYGYTF
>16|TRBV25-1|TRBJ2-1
CASSPSGSYRGSEQFF
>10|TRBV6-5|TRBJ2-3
CAKAGDTQYF
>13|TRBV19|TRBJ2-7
CASSPGQPYEQYF
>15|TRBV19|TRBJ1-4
CASNPDRVSNEKLFF
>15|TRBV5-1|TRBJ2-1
CASSLSGRAGNEQFF
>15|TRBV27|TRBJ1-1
CASSLEDRGNTEAFF
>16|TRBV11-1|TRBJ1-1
CASSAVLGTGGTEAFF
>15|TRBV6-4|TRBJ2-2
CASSDSPNGGGELFF
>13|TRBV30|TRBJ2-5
CAWGLAGLETQYF
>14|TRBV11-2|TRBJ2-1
CASSLLRGGNEQFF
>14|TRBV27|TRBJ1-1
CASSPLRGPTEAFF
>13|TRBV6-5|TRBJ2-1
CASRQSSYNEQFF
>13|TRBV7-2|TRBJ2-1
CASVLGSYNEQFF
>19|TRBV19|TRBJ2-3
CASSGPPGQGSLTTDTQYF
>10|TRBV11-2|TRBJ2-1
CASSAVGQFF
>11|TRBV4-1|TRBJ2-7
CASSHNYEQYF
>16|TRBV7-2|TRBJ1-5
CASSMVDRPVGQPQHF
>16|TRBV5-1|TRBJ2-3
CASSPPVAGDTDTQYF
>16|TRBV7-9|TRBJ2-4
CASSFLLAGGHNIQYF
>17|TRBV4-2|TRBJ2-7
CASSHRMGPETKHEQYF
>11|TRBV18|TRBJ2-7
CASSPNYEQYF
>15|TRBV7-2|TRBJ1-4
CASSATGFEDEKLFF
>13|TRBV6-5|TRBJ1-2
CASSRTVGIGYTF
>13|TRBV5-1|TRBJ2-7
CASTLAGSYEQYF
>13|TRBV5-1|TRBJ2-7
CASSSTSSPEQYF
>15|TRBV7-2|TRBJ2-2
CASSSNAVRTGELFF
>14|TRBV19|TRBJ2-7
CASSIVGAPYEQYF
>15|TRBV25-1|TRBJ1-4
CASSELPGRGEKLFF
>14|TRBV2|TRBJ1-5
CASRIHGGDQPQHF
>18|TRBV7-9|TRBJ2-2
CASSSGLAGGPATGELFF
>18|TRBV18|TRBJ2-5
CASSPSSGGFGTQETQYF
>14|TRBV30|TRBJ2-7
CAWSVEGGVYEQYF
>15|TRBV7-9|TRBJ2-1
CASSLGQGRDNEQFF
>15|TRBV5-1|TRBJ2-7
CASSFGGTSGGEQYF
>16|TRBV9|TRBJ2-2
CASSVEIAANTGELFF
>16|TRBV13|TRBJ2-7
CASSLSSTSGRDEQYF
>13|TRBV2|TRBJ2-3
CASREASTDTQYF